This record covers a single TCR beta chain. The CDR3 is 14 amino acids. Trimming removed 2 bases at V and 2 bases at J, with 9 bases between. CDR1 and CDR2 (germline): MNHEY, SMNVEV (reference sequence). Clones were read by immunoSEQ multiplex PCR, and TCRdb kept only the in-frame ones, dropping some. The top ten clones hold about 1.7% of a sample with roughly 100,000 clones, 75% to 95% of them seen once. This entry belongs to a study of T cell changes during pregnancy in multiple sclerosis. The sequenced sample was peripheral blood, obtained after pregnancy. This clonotype originated in a female donor in good health, enrolled as a control in a pregnancy study. This chain joins TRBV27 and TRBJ1-1; tentatively, D is TRBD1 (5 bases). The CDR3 here is CASSLSQGNTEAFF. In DNA form, the CDR3 reads TGTGCCAGCAGTTTAAGCCAGGGAAACACTGAAGCTTTCTTT.